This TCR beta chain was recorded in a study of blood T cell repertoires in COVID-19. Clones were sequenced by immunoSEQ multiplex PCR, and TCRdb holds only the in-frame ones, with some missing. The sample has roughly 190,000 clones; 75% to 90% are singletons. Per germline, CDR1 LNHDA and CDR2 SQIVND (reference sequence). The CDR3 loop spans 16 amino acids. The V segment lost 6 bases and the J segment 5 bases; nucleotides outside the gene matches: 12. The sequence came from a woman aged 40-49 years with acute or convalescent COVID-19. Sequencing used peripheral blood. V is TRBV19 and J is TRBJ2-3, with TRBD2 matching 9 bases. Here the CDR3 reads CASSLAGGAVEDTQYF. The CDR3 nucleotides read TGTGCCAGTAGCCTCGCGGGAGGGGCTGTAGAAGATACGCAGTATTTT. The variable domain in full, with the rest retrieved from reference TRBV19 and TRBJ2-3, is DGGITQSPKYLFRKEGQNVTLSCEQNLNHDAMYWYRQDPGQGLRLIYYSQIVNDFQKGDIAEGYSVSREKKESFPLTVTSAQKNPTAFYLCASSLAGGAVEDTQYFGPGTRLTVL.